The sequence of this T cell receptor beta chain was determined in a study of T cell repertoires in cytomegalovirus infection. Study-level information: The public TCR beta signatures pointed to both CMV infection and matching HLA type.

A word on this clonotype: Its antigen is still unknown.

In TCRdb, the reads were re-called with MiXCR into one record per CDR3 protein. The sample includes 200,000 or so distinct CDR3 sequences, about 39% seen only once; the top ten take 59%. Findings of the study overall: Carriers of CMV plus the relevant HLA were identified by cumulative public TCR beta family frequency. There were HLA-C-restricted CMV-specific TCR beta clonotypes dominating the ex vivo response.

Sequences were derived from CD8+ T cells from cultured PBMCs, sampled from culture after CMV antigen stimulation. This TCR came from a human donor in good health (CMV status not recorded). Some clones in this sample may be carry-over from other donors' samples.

CDR3 protein: CAISDVGAVGTEAFF. CDR3 sequence (DNA): TGTGCCATCAGTGATGTGGGGGCCGTGGGCACTGAAGCTTTCTTT. The V and J genes are TRBV10-3 and TRBJ1-1; tentative D call: TRBD1 (6 bases). V was shortened by 3 bases and J by 4 bases, with 15 bases between the two germline ends. Germline CDR1 and CDR2: ENHRY and SYGVKD. There are 15 residues in the CDR3.